The present T cell receptor beta chain was sequenced within a study of control samples from healthy donors and cancer patients. Using immunoSEQ multiplex PCR, the repertoire was profiled, and TCRdb retains in-frame clones only, with some absent. The sample contains about 170,000 clones, around 93% of which appear only once. This clonotype was obtained from a woman aged 55-70 years in good health. Sequenced sample: blood.

The CDR3 bases are TGCGCCAGCAGCTTGGCGGGGGGGCGGAACACAGATACGCAGTATTTT. Its translation: CASSLAGGRNTDTQYF. This rearrangement joins TRBV5-1 to TRBJ2-3, with 8 bases identical to TRBD2. Trimming at V came to 0 bases and at J to 2 bases, leaving 5 bases not matched to a gene. In germline, CDR1 is SGHRS, CDR2 YFSETQ. The length of the CDR3 is 16 residues.